Shown below are 17 T cell receptor beta chains from a single sample sequenced in a study of cytomegalovirus exposure and HLA in healthy donors. PCR involved 60 Vbeta and 13 Jbeta primers. Using immunoSEQ multiplex PCR, the repertoire was profiled, and TCRdb retains in-frame clones only, with some absent. This repertoire includes approximately 210,000 clones. Sequencing used PBMCs. Source of these receptors: a woman younger than 45 in good health and CMV-seropositive.

V is TRBV20-1 and J is TRBJ1-1; D is uncertain. V gave up 5 bases and J gave up 6 bases, with 7 bases separating them. There are 10 residues in the CDR3. Germline CDR1 and CDR2: DFQATT and SNEGSKA (reference sequence). The CDR3 loop reads CSAARAEAFF. Here the CDR3 DNA reads TGCAGTGCTGCACGCGCTGAAGCTTTCTTT.

This chain links TRBV11-2 with TRBJ1-6; TRBD1 agrees at 7 bases. V was clipped by 1 base and J by 6 bases; unmatched bases: 3. There are 15 residues in the CDR3. Germline assignment: CDR1 SGHAT and CDR2 FQNNGV. CDR3 in amino acids: CASSLVHRGNSPLHF. The DNA for the CDR3 is TGTGCCAGCAGCTTAGTACACAGGGGTAATTCACCCCTCCACTTT.

This chain connects TRBV6-1 to TRBJ2-7, with 7 positions matching TRBD1. V lost 6 bases, J lost 2 bases, and 4 bases stayed unmatched. The germline gives CDR1 MNHNS, CDR2 SASEGT. The CDR3 is made up of 13 amino acids. The CDR3 protein is CASRTGTPYEQYF. In nucleotides, the CDR3 is TGTGCCAGCAGGACAGGGACCCCCTACGAGCAGTACTTC.

The chain is built from TRBV5-1 and TRBJ2-5; tentatively, D is TRBD2 (6 bases). The CDR3 runs 14 residues. Germline-derived CDR1 and CDR2 are SGHRS and YFSETQ. Trimming took off 0 bases at V and 5 bases at J, with 11 bases between the two ends. CDR3 nucleotide sequence: TGCGCCAGCAGCTTGGGCGGGGTGCGGGAGACCCAGTACTTC. Protein product: CASSLGGVRETQYF.

The chain is built from TRBV7-2 and TRBJ1-4; 11 nucleotides line up with TRBD1. Trimming removed 3 bases from V and 10 bases from J; junction bases left unmatched: 7. CDR3 length: 15 residues. The germline V gene has CDR1 SGHTA and CDR2 FQGNSA. CDR3 loop: CASSLGNGQGAKLFF. CDR3 bases: TGTGCCAGCAGCTTGGGAAATGGACAGGGGGCAAAACTGTTTTTT.

The gene calls are TRBV5-1 and TRBJ2-7, with 9 bases lining up with TRBD2. V lost 4 bases to trimming and J lost 6 bases; unmatched junction nucleotides: 5. CDR1 is SGHRS, CDR2 YFSETQ, per germline. The CDR3 has 13 residues. CDR3 residues: CASSGGLASEQYF. Here the CDR3 DNA reads TGCGCCAGCAGCGGAGGACTAGCGTCCGAGCAGTACTTC.

This chain uses TRBV12-5 with TRBJ2-7; D may be TRBD2 (5 bases). CDR3 size: 13 residues. The germline V and J ends were trimmed by 3 bases and 2 bases, with 8 bases remaining between them. From germline, CDR1 is LGHNT and CDR2 FRNRAP. The CDR3 loop reads CASGFQEAYEQYF. CDR3 bases: TGTGCTAGTGGTTTCCAGGAGGCCTACGAGCAGTACTTC.

The chain joins TRBV28 to TRBJ2-3; perhaps TRBD1 as D (6 bases). Trimming removed 6 bases from V and 14 bases from J, with 18 bases in between. Per germline, CDR1 MDHEN and CDR2 SYDVKM. This CDR3 contains 12 residues. The CDR3 sequence: CASSPPGDSRYF. DNA of the CDR3: TGTGCCAGCAGCCCCCCAGGGGATAGTCGGTATTTT.

The V gene is TRBV30, the J gene TRBJ1-3, with 9 nucleotides matching TRBD1. This CDR3 region has 12 residues. With 5 bases clipped from V and 4 bases from J, the junction kept 0 bases outside the gene matches. Germline V CDR1 and CDR2: GTSNPN, SVGIG (reference sequence). Here the CDR3 reads CAWDRGGNTIYF. Written as DNA, the CDR3 is TGTGCCTGGGACAGGGGGGGAAACACCATATATTTT.

This chain joins TRBV18 and TRBJ1-1; tentative D call: TRBD1 (5 bases). Germline CDR1 is KGHSH and CDR2 is LQKENI. The V gene lost 3 bases and the J gene lost 0 bases, with 17 bases spanning the gap. There are 17 residues in the CDR3. CDR3 loop: CASSPGLNRLLNTEAFF. CDR3 DNA: TGTGCCAGCTCACCGGGGCTCAACAGGCTCCTGAACACTGAAGCTTTCTTT.

The V and J genes are TRBV12-5 and TRBJ2-7, with D possibly TRBD2 on 6 matching bases. Trimming removed 0 bases from V and 6 bases from J, with 21 bases in between. The CDR3 covers 17 residues. From germline, CDR1 is LGHNT and CDR2 FRNRAP. The CDR3 DNA is TGTGCTAGTGGTTTGGTACAGGTCAGGGAGGTATCAGGCGAGCAGTACTTC. Its protein is CASGLVQVREVSGEQYF.

This chain joins TRBV19 and TRBJ1-5; no clear D. This CDR3 is 14 amino acids long. Trimming removed 1 base from V and 3 bases from J, with 7 bases in between. CDR1 is LNHDA and CDR2 is SQIVND in the germline V gene (reference sequence). The CDR3 here is CASSIVTANQPQHF. In DNA, the CDR3 is TGTGCCAGTAGTATAGTTACAGCCAATCAGCCCCAGCATTTT.

The chain combines TRBV4-1 with TRBJ2-5, with TRBD2 identical over 12 bases. The CDR3 is 16 residues long. Germline CDR1 and CDR2: MGHRA and YSYEKL. Losses at the gene ends were 5 bases for V and 4 bases for J; bases not matched to a gene: 8. Here the CDR3 reads CASSARLAGVGETQYF. CDR3 sequence (DNA): TGCGCCAGCAGCGCCAGACTAGCGGGAGTTGGAGAGACCCAGTACTTC.

This chain joins TRBV5-1 and TRBJ2-5; a weak D match, TRBD2 (6 bases). In germline, CDR1 is SGHRS, CDR2 YFSETQ. V was trimmed by 0 bases and J by 5 bases, leaving 14 bases between them. The CDR3 length is 15 residues. CDR3 sequence reads: CASSLGDAAGETQYF. The CDR3 DNA reads TGCGCCAGCAGCTTGGGGGACGCCGCGGGGGAGACCCAGTACTTC.

The V and J genes are TRBV15 and TRBJ2-7, with 8 positions matching TRBD1. CDR3 length: 15 residues. J gave up 4 bases and V 0 bases, and 5 bases lay outside the gene matches. Germline V gene lookup returns CDR1 LNHNV and CDR2 YYDKDF (reference sequence). The CDR3 loop reads CATSRDLDRVYEQYF. The CDR3 nucleotides read TGTGCCACCAGCAGAGATTTGGACAGGGTGTACGAGCAGTACTTC.

The chain joins TRBV4-3 to TRBJ2-3, with 14 bases fitting TRBD2. V lost 4 bases, J lost 7 bases, and 10 bases stayed unmatched. The length of the CDR3 is 17 residues. CDR1 is LGHNA and CDR2 is YSLEER in the germline V gene. CDR3 sequence (DNA): TGCGCCAGCAGCCTTGATACCGGGACTAGCGGGAGACATACGCAGTATTTT. This sequence encodes CASSLDTGTSGRHTQYF.

V gene TRBV6-5 combines with J gene TRBJ2-7; D perhaps matches TRBD2 (6 bases). Looked up from germline, CDR1 is MNHEY and CDR2 is SVGAGI. Trimming took 0 bases from V and 4 from J, leaving 16 bases between them. CDR3 length: 16 amino acids. CDR3 nucleotide sequence: TGTGCCAGCAGTTACTCGACAACTGGGGACTGGTACGAGCAGTACTTC. It translates to CASSYSTTGDWYEQYF.